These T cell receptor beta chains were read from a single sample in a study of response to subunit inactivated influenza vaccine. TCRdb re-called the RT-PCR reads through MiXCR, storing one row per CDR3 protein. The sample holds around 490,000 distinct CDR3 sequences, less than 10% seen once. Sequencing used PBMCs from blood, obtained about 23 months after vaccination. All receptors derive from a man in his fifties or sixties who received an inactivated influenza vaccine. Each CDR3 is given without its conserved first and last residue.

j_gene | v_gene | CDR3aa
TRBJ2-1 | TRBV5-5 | ASSTGTGGYNEQF
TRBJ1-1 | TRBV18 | ASSPLDRDLNTEAF
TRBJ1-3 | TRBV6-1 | ATWGSSGNTIY
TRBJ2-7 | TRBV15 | ATSRDSSYEQY
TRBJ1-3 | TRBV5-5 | ASREGTGRGNTIY
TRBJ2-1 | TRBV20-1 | STRSLTSGSNRGEQF
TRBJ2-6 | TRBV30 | ALGGVGANVLT
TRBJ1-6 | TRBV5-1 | ASSLAVGSKESPLH
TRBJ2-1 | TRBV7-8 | ASRLLAGGPNEQF
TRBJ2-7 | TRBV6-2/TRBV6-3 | ASSYIPGWGEQY
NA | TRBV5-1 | ASSLVRTANEQY
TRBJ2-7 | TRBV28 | ASKNVAGGIKTYEQY
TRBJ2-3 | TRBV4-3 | ASSQEFPAGYTDTQY
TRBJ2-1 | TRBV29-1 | SVVVRGQFLSYNEQF
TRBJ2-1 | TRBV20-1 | SATPGPDLHEQF